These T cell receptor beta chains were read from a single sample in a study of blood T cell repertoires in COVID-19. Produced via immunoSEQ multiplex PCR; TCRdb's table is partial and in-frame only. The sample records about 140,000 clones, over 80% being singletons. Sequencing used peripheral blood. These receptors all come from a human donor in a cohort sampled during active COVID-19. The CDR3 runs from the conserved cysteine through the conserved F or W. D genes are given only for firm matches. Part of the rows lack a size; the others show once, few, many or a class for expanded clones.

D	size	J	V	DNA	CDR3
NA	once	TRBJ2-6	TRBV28	TGTGCCAGCACCCCCCCGACAGGAACAACTGGGGCCAACGTCCTGACTTTC	CASTPPTGTTGANVLTF
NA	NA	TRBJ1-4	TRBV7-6	TGTGCCAGCAGCTTAGGAACAGGGTTTGCCATTGAAAAACTGTTTTTT	CASSLGTGFAIEKLFF
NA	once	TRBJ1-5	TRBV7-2	TGTGCCAGCAGCTTAGCCGGGACATACCGAAATCAGCCCCAGCATTTT	CASSLAGTYRNQPQHF
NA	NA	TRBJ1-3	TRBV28	TGTGCCAGCAGGCTGACAGGTGCCTCGGGAAACACCATATATTTT	CASRLTGASGNTIYF
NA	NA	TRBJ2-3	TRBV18	TGTGCCAGCTCACCAAGCGGGCCACGCACAGATACGCAGTATTTT	CASSPSGPRTDTQYF
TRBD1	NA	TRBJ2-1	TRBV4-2	TGTGCCAGCAGCCAAGTATCGGACAGGGGACATGAGCAGTTCTTC	CASSQVSDRGHEQFF
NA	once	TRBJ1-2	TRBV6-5	TGTGCCAGCGTTCGGGTCGCGTTTGGTGGCTACACCTTC	CASVRVAFGGYTF
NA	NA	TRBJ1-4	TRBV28	TGTGCCAGCAGTTTAGGGGGGGGTGGGAGAACTAATGAAAAACTGTTTTTT	CASSLGGGGRTNEKLFF
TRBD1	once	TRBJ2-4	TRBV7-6	TGTGCCAGCAGCCCTCCGACAGGGGAAAACATTCAGTACTTC	CASSPPTGENIQYF
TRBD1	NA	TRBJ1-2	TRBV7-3	TGTGCCAGCAGCCAGACAGGGGGCTCGGGTAACTATGGCTACACCTTC	CASSQTGGSGNYGYTF
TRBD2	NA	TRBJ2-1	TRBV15	TGTGCCACCAGCAGACCCGGGACTAGCGGGAGCTATGAGCAGTTCTTC	CATSRPGTSGSYEQFF
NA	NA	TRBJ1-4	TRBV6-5	TGTGCCAGCAGTTACTCGTTAGGCCCCGGGGGAAAACTGTTTTTT	CASSYSLGPGGKLFF
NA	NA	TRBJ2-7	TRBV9	TGTGCCAAAACGGTCTACGAGCAGTACTTC	CAKTVYEQYF
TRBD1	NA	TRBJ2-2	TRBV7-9	TGTGCCAGCAGCTCGGACAGGCAGAACACCGGGGAGCTGTTTTTT	CASSSDRQNTGELFF
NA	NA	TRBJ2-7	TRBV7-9	TGTGCCAGCAGCTTAGTTGGCGGGTTGGACGAGCAGTACTTC	CASSLVGGLDEQYF
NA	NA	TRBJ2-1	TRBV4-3	TGCGCCAGCAGCCAAGAGGGCCAGGGACTTTACAATGAGCAGTTCTTC	CASSQEGQGLYNEQFF
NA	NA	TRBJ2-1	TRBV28	TGTGCCAGCAGTTCAGGGCGTGAGATCAATGAGCAGTTCTTC	CASSSGREINEQFF
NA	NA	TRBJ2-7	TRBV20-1	TGCAGTGCCTCCACTCAATACGAGCAGTACTTC	CSASTQYEQYF
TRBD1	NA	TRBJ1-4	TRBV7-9	TGTGCCCTCGGGGACGGGACAGGGATAAATGAAAAACTGTTTTTT	CALGDGTGINEKLFF
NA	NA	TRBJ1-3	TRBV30	TGTGCCTGGAGCGCCCGACTACGAGACTCTGGAAACACCATATATTTT	CAWSARLRDSGNTIYF
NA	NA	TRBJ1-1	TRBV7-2	TGTGCCAGCAGCCCCCAGGGACAGAACACTGAAGCTTTCTTT	CASSPQGQNTEAFF
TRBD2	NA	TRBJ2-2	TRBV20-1	TGCAGTGCATCGGGGGGGACCAGGCTGTTTTTT	CSASGGTRLFF
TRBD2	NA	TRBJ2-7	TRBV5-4	TGTGCCAGCAGCGCAACTAGCGGACGCTTCTACGAGCAGTACTTC	CASSATSGRFYEQYF
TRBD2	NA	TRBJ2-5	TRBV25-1	TGTGCCAGCAGTGGATCGGGACTAGCGGGAGGGCCGGGGGAGACCCAGTACTTC	CASSGSGLAGGPGETQYF
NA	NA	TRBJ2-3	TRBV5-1	TGCGCCAGCAGCTTGGCCGGGTATACGCAGTATTTT	CASSLAGYTQYF
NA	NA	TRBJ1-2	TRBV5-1	TGCGCCAGCAGCTTGGTTGGAGGCTCCAACTATGGCTACACCTTC	CASSLVGGSNYGYTF
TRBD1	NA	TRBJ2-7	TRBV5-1	TGCGCCAGCAGCTTGATGGCGGGACAGGGCTACGAGCAGTACTTC	CASSLMAGQGYEQYF
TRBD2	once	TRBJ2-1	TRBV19	TGTGCCAGTAATACCGGGACTAGCGGCCTCAATGAGCAGTTCTTC	CASNTGTSGLNEQFF
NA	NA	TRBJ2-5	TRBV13	TGTGCCAGCAGCCTCAGGGGAACTGAGACCCAGTACTTC	CASSLRGTETQYF
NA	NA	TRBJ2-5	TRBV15	TGTGCCACCCTTGACAGGCGCACCCCTAGGGGAGCGACCCAGTACTTC	CATLDRRTPRGATQYF
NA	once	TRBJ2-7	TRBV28	TGTGCCAGCAGTTTGAAGCGGCGGAGCTCCTACGAGCAGTACTTC	CASSLKRRSSYEQYF
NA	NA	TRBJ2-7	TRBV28	TGTGCCAGTAAGAAATTTCCCGATTCTAGCTACGAGCAGTACTTC	CASKKFPDSSYEQYF
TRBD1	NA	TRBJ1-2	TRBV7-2	TGTGCCAGCAGCTTAGTCGGACAGGGGGCTGGCTACACCTTC	CASSLVGQGAGYTF
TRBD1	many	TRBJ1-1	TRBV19	TGTGCCAGTAGTAAGGGACAGTCGTGGACTGAAGCTTTCTTT	CASSKGQSWTEAFF
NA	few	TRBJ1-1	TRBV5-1	TGCGCCAGCAGCTTGGTTCCGGGGAACACTGAAGCTTTCTTT	CASSLVPGNTEAFF
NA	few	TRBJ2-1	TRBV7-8	TGTGCCAGCAGCTCGCCCCGGACTATCGGTCGGTTAAATGAGCAGTTCTTC	CASSSPRTIGRLNEQFF
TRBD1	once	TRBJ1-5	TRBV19	TGTGCCAGTAGTATAGTCGGAGACAGGGAGGAGAATCAGCCCCAGCATTTT	CASSIVGDREENQPQHF
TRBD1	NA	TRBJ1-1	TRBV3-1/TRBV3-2	TGTGCCAGCAGCCTACGACAGGGATGGGCGAACACTGAAGCTTTCTTT	CASSLRQGWANTEAFF
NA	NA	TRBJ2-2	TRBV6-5	TGTGCCAGCAGTTACGCAGGGGCCCCCGGGGAGCTGTTTTTT	CASSYAGAPGELFF
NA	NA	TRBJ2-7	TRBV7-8	TGTGCCAGCAGCACTGGACAGTCCTACGAGCAGTACTTC	CASSTGQSYEQYF
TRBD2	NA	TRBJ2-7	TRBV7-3	TGTGCCAGCACGATCCCCTATAGCGGGAGATGTTACGAGCAGTACTTC	CASTIPYSGRCYEQYF
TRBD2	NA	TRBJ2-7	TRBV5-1	TGCGCCAGCAGCTTTACTAGCGGGGCCTACGAGCAGTACTTC	CASSFTSGAYEQYF
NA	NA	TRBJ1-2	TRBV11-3	TGTGCCAGCAGCTCCCCCGACTCGACGGGGGGCTACACCTTC	CASSSPDSTGGYTF
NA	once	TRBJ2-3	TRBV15	TGTGCCACCAGTAATGGGGCCGGCACAGATACGCAGTATTTT	CATSNGAGTDTQYF
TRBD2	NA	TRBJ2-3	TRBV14	TGTGCCAGCAGCCAAGGTGGTAGCGGGAGGCCTAGCACAGATACGCAGTATTTT	CASSQGGSGRPSTDTQYF
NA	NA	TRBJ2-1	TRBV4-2	TGTGCCAGCAGCCAAGAGCCCACCGGGAGCTCCTACAATGAGCAGTTCTTC	CASSQEPTGSSYNEQFF
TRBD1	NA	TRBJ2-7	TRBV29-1	TGCAGCGTCGCATCCGGGACAGGGGGCTACGAGCAGTACTTC	CSVASGTGGYEQYF
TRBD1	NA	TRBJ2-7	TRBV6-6	TGTGCCAGCAGCCGGGACAGTGGCCCGGGGGAGCAGTACTTC	CASSRDSGPGEQYF